Shown below are 25 T cell receptor beta chains from a single sample sequenced in a study of T-cell reconstitution after alpha-beta-depleted transplantation in children. Unique molecular identifiers were incorporated during preparation of the TCRbeta library. TCRdb recomputed calls from the PCR reads with MiXCR, one row per CDR3 protein. The table records some 450,000 distinct CDR3 sequences, around 46% of them present only once. The input for sequencing was PBMCs, taken before TCRalphabeta/CD19-depleted stem cell transplant. The receptors were sampled from a girl aged 2 to 10 with aplastic anemia, due to receive a stem cell transplant.

This clonotype was observed a handful of times. The rearrangement links TRBV6-5 to TRBJ1-1; D is possibly TRBD1 (5 bases). This CDR3 is built from 15 residues. Germline CDR1 and CDR2: MNHEY and SVGAGI. Trimming took off 2 bases at V and 1 base at J, with 11 bases between the two ends. In nucleotides, the CDR3 is TGTGCCAGCAGTTACGATTGGGGCAGGAACACTGAAGCTTTCTTT. This translates into CASSYDWGRNTEAFF.

This clonotype was counted many times. The chain employs TRBV12-3 or TRBV12-4 and TRBJ2-2; no definite D call. The V end lost 3 bases, the J end lost 0 bases, and 14 bases lay between the germline ends. The CDR3 contains 17 residues. The CDR3 loop is CASSFSLSFANTGELFF. In DNA, the CDR3 is TGTGCCAGCAGTTTCTCACTCTCGTTCGCGAACACCGGGGAGCTGTTTTTT.

This clonotype has ten or more counts. J is TRBJ2-5 and V is TRBV28, with a weak D call TRBD2 (6 bases). Trimming left V 2 bases short and J 1 base short, with 20 bases between. CDR3 length: 18 amino acids. Germline V gene lookup returns CDR1 MDHEN and CDR2 SYDVKM. This chain's CDR3 is CASSLQGRLGTAQETQYF. CDR3 coding DNA: TGTGCCAGCAGTTTACAAGGGCGACTAGGGACTGCCCAAGAGACCCAGTACTTC.

This chain links TRBV2 with TRBJ2-7; unclear D gene. The CDR3 length is 17 residues. Per the germline V gene, CDR1 is SNHLY and CDR2 is FYNNEI. With 6 bases removed from V and 0 bases from J, the gap between germline ends came to 21 bases. CDR3 amino acids: CASRDPPAVQSSYEQYF. CDR3 nucleotides: TGTGCCAGCAGGGACCCCCCTGCGGTCCAGAGCTCCTACGAGCAGTACTTC.

Details on this clonotype: Just one base apart from a much larger clone, this may be a read error. The chain combines TRBV7-2 with TRBJ2-2; D may match TRBD1 or TRBD2 (5 bases each). The CDR3 spans 16 residues. Germline assignment: CDR1 SGHTA and CDR2 FQGNSA. The CDR3 region has the DNA TGTGCCAGCAGCTTTTTAGTGGGACGGAACACCGGGGAGCTGTATTTT. Its protein is CASSFLVGRNTGELYF. Supplemented by reference TRBV7-2 and TRBJ2-2, the full variable domain reads GAGVSQSPSNKVTEKGKDVELRCDPISGHTALYWYRQSLGQGLEFLIYFQGNSAPDKSGLPSDRFSAERTGGSVSTLTIQRTQQEDSAVYLCASSFLVGRNTGELYFGEGSRLTVL.

The sample holds a few counts of this clonotype. The chain couples TRBV20-1 to TRBJ2-4, with 11 bases aligning to TRBD2. The germline V gene encodes CDR1 DFQATT and CDR2 SNEGSKA (reference sequence). This CDR3 contains 17 residues. The V and J ends lost 3 bases and 0 bases, in that order; junction bases with no gene match: 7. This chain's CDR3 is CSARVSGRVVAKNIQYF. CDR3 nucleotide sequence: TGCAGTGCTAGGGTTAGCGGGAGGGTAGTAGCCAAAAACATTCAGTACTTC.

This clonotype was recorded only once. The chain has TRBV20-1 and TRBJ1-1, with 8 bases that match TRBD1. The length of the CDR3 is 14 residues. The germline CDR1 and CDR2 sequences are DFQATT and SNEGSKA (reference sequence). V lost 4 bases to trimming and J lost 7 bases; unmatched junction nucleotides: 11. The CDR3 sequence is CSAKHSTGEGEAFF. In nucleotides, the CDR3 is TGCAGTGCTAAGCATTCGACAGGGGAAGGTGAAGCTTTCTTT.

The rearrangement joins TRBV7-9 to TRBJ2-1, with TRBD2 identical over 10 bases. The germline CDR1 and CDR2 sequences are SEHNR and FQNEAQ (reference sequence). V lost 4 bases, J lost 6 bases, and 9 bases stayed unmatched. This CDR3 spans 16 amino acids. The DNA of the CDR3 is TGTGCCAGCAGCTGGGTCCGGCTAGCGGGGGTCAATGAGCAGTTCTTC. It is translated as CASSWVRLAGVNEQFF.

This clonotype was seen ten or more times. The chain employs TRBV7-2 and TRBJ2-1; a weak D match, TRBD2 (6 bases). CDR3 length equals 16 residues. The V gene's germline CDR1 is SGHTA and CDR2 FQGNSA. V dropped 0 bases and J dropped 0 bases, with 9 bases sitting between them. CDR3 loop: CASSLAFGSSYNEQFF. DNA of the CDR3: TGTGCCAGCAGCTTAGCGTTCGGGAGCTCCTACAATGAGCAGTTCTTC.

This clonotype has a handful of counts. V and J are TRBV11-2 and TRBJ2-7; 8 bases match TRBD2. The germline gives CDR1 SGHAT, CDR2 FQNNGV. There are 15 residues in the CDR3. V was clipped by 4 bases and J by 7 bases; unmatched bases: 12. CDR3 nucleotides: TGTGCCAGCAGCTCCCTGGCACTAGCGGTCCGGGAGCAGTACTTC. Translated, it gives CASSSLALAVREQYF.

In its sample, this clonotype was seen many times. V is TRBV18 and J is TRBJ1-1, with D unclear. CDR1 KGHSH and CDR2 LQKENI come from the germline V gene. The CDR3 length is 13 residues. With 0 bases removed from V and 0 bases from J, the gap between germline ends came to 2 bases. CDR3 residues: CASSPPVNTEAFF. CDR3 bases: TGTGCCAGCTCACCACCTGTGAACACTGAAGCTTTCTTT.

The sample holds many counts of this clonotype. The V gene is TRBV27, the J gene TRBJ2-1; TRBD2 matches at 8 bases. Germline V CDR1 and CDR2: MNHEY, SMNVEV (reference sequence). The CDR3 contains 15 residues. V shed 5 bases, J shed 6 bases, and the junction held 9 bases outside the gene matches. For the CDR3, the DNA is TGTGCCAGCAGTCCAGCGGGAGCCTTTCTCAATGAGCAGTTCTTC. It codes for CASSPAGAFLNEQFF.

Only one count was recorded for this clonotype. A clone one base away is much larger, so this may be a read error. This chain joins TRBV29-1 and TRBJ2-2; possibly TRBD2 for D (5 bases). CDR1 SQVTM and CDR2 ANQGSEA come from the germline V gene. CDR3 length: 12 residues. CDR3: CSVRVTTGKLFF. CDR3 DNA: TGCAGCGTACGAGTTACCACCGGGAAGCTGTTTTTT.

This chain connects TRBV5-1 to TRBJ1-5; possibly TRBD1 for D (6 bases). CDR1 and CDR2 from the germline V gene are SGHRS and YFSETQ. The V end lost 0 bases, the J end lost 3 bases, and 10 bases lay between the germline ends. This CDR3 has 15 residues. CDR3 protein: CASSLDPGANQPQHF. Here the CDR3 DNA reads TGCGCCAGCAGCTTGGATCCAGGGGCCAATCAGCCCCAGCATTTT.

The sample holds a few counts of this clonotype. The V and J genes are TRBV20-1 and TRBJ2-1, with D perhaps TRBD1 (5 bases). From germline, CDR1 is DFQATT and CDR2 SNEGSKA (reference sequence). The V end lost 3 bases, the J end lost 1 base, and 10 bases lay between the germline ends. The CDR3 runs 14 residues. CDR3 DNA sequence: TGCAGTGCTAGGGCAGGGATGTCCTACAATGAGCAGTTCTTC. Residues: CSARAGMSYNEQFF.

The chain has TRBV11-2 and TRBJ2-3; 8 bases agree with TRBD2. The CDR3 sequence is 16 residues long. The V gene end was trimmed by 2 bases and the J gene end by 4 bases; junction bases not matched to a gene: 8. The germline V gene has CDR1 SGHAT and CDR2 FQNNGV. The CDR3 reads CASSLYGGGTADTQYF. Written as DNA, the CDR3 is TGTGCCAGCAGCTTATACGGGGGGGGGACTGCAGATACGCAGTATTTT.

The V gene is TRBV30, the J gene TRBJ1-1, with D possibly matching TRBD1 (5 bases). The CDR3 is made up of 14 amino acids. The germline V gene encodes CDR1 GTSNPN and CDR2 SVGIG (reference sequence). Deletions cut 2 bases from V and 1 base from J, with 11 bases between. DNA of the CDR3: TGTGCCTGGAGTTCGGGGGTTCGGAACACTGAAGCTTTCTTT. Protein: CAWSSGVRNTEAFF.

V usage is TRBV4-2 and J usage is TRBJ2-2; no definite D call. The CDR3 is made up of 15 amino acids. Germline V gene data show CDR1 as LGHNA and CDR2 as YNFKEQ. The V and J ends lost 0 bases and 4 bases respectively, with 9 bases between them. CDR3 protein: CASSQDGARTGELFF. In DNA, the CDR3 is TGTGCCAGCAGCCAAGATGGTGCTCGCACCGGGGAGCTGTTTTTT.

This clonotype was observed at least ten times. This chain uses TRBV6-1 with TRBJ1-1; no clear D. Germline loops: CDR1 MNHNS, CDR2 SASEGT. This CDR3 comprises 13 residues. V was cut by 5 bases and J by 3 bases, with 10 bases left in between. This CDR3 is CASSKEHDTEAFF. DNA of the CDR3: TGTGCCAGCAGTAAGGAGCACGACACTGAAGCTTTCTTT.

V and J are TRBV30 and TRBJ1-1, with unresolved D. Germline-derived CDR1 and CDR2 are GTSNPN and SVGIG (reference sequence). Deletions cut 0 bases from V and 0 bases from J, with 14 bases between. This CDR3 spans 16 amino acids. DNA for the CDR3: TGTGCCTGGAGTGTACAGCCAGCATTCATGAACACTGAAGCTTTCTTT. It translates to CAWSVQPAFMNTEAFF.

The chain joins TRBV12-3 or TRBV12-4 to TRBJ2-2; D uncertain. Trimming removed 2 bases at V and 5 bases at J, with 9 bases between. The CDR3 covers 14 residues. CDR3 sequence: CASSLNHGTGELFF. CDR3 in DNA: TGTGCCAGCAGTTTAAATCACGGGACCGGGGAGCTGTTTTTT.

The chain joins TRBV10-3 to TRBJ2-7; the D gene is possibly TRBD1 (6 bases). The CDR3 spans 14 residues. In germline, CDR1 is ENHRY, CDR2 SYGVKD. Trimming cost V 0 bases and J 5 bases, with 11 bases left between them. The chain's CDR3 is CAISESGDKHEQYF. CDR3 in DNA: TGTGCCATCAGTGAGTCTGGGGACAAACACGAGCAGTACTTC.

The chain recombines TRBV19 with TRBJ2-1, with 9 bases that match TRBD2. The germline V gene has CDR1 LNHDA and CDR2 SQIVND (reference sequence). Losses at the gene ends were 1 base for V and 1 base for J; bases not matched to a gene: 17. The CDR3 loop spans 21 amino acids. DNA of the CDR3: TGTGCCAGTAGTATAGGGTTTAGCGGGAGACCGGCATTAGTATCCTACAATGAGCAGTTCTTC. The encoded protein is CASSIGFSGRPALVSYNEQFF.

This clonotype was detected only a few times. The chain has TRBV19 and TRBJ2-1; 11 positions match TRBD2. There are 16 residues in the CDR3. V shed 3 bases, J shed 5 bases, and the junction held 6 bases outside the gene matches. Per germline, CDR1 LNHDA and CDR2 SQIVND (reference sequence). Written as DNA, the CDR3 is TGTGCCAGTAGTATTCTAGCGGGGGGACGAGACAATGAGCAGTTCTTC. Translation: CASSILAGGRDNEQFF.

The rearrangement joins TRBV7-2 to TRBJ2-1; perhaps D is TRBD1 or TRBD2 (7 bases each). The CDR3 spans 17 residues. CDR1 SGHTA and CDR2 FQGNSA come from the germline V gene. V lost 1 base to trimming and J lost 2 bases, with 15 bases between them. The CDR3 here is CASSLGASGQAYNEQFF. CDR3 nucleotide sequence: TGTGCCAGCAGCTTAGGGGCTAGCGGACAGGCCTACAATGAGCAGTTCTTC.